This T cell receptor (beta chain) was sequenced in a study of vaccination and CD4 T cells after COVID-19. Broader study findings: The authors studied relatively few convalescent patients and analyzed no early post-infection timepoints.

With respect to this clonotype: Its antigen remains unknown.

Documented treatment: roughly ten-day PBMC culture with coronavirus spike peptide pools or control peptides (ViraFEST assay). Germline V CDR1 and CDR2: KGHDR, SFDVKD. V gave up 3 bases and J gave up 2 bases; unmatched junction bases: 4. The CDR3 loop spans 16 amino acids. Oncomine TCR Beta short-read sequencing was applied to DNA from cultured CD4+ T cells. TCRdb reprocessed the PCR reads with MiXCR, giving one entry per CDR3 protein. Among 20,000 to 30,000 distinct CDR3 sequences, 45% to 65% were seen once, and the ten largest hold 2.5% to 3%. What was sequenced was CD4+ T cells from blood, cultured in vitro. The chain has TRBV24-1 and TRBJ2-3; 10 positions agree with TRBD1. This sequence originates from a human donor who had recovered from COVID-19. CDR3 DNA: TGTGCCACCAGTGATAGGGACAGGGGCTACACAGATACGCAGTATTTT. This encodes CATSDRDRGYTDTQYF.